These 5 T cell receptor beta chains share one sample of origin, sequenced in a study of cytomegalovirus exposure and HLA in healthy donors (dated by TCRdb to 2016 to 2017). Library preparation employed the immunoSEQ multiplex PCR assay. The multiplex PCR relied on a mix of 60 forward primers for TCR Vbeta segments and 13 reverse primers for TCR Jbeta segments. Not all clones reach the TCRdb copy of this immuneACCESS table, which keeps in-frame sequences only. Checked studies attribute under half of the gap to unresolved V genes and leave the rest unexplained. The sample records 85,000 to 120,000 clones, 55% to 80% of which are singletons. The ten largest clonotypes hold 4.8% of the sample. The specimen sequenced was PBMCs. The receptors stem from a human donor in good health.

The chain carries TRBV29-1 and TRBJ2-1; D not resolved. This CDR3 comprises 12 residues. The germline gives CDR1 SQVTM, CDR2 ANQGSEA. Trimming stripped 6 bases from V and 5 bases from J, with 11 bases between. The CDR3 coding sequence is TGCAGCGTCCGAGACTTCAACAATGAGCAGTTCTTC. It is translated as CSVRDFNNEQFF.

The chain combines TRBV2 with TRBJ2-1; possibly TRBD2 for D (6 bases). The CDR3 extends over 14 amino acids. Trimming took off 5 bases at V and 6 bases at J, with 14 bases between the two ends. Germline values: CDR1 SNHLY, CDR2 FYNNEI. The CDR3 DNA is TGTGCCAGCAGTCGGAGGGCCGCGTCCAATGAGCAGTTCTTC. It encodes CASSRRAASNEQFF.

The chain employs TRBV10-3 and TRBJ2-7, with 12 nucleotides matching TRBD2. Germline V gene sequence: CDR1 ENHRY, CDR2 SYGVKD. The CDR3 is 15 residues long. The junction had 13 bases not matched to a gene; V was cut back by 10 bases and J by 6 bases. CDR3 protein: CATRGASGRASEQYF. DNA for the CDR3: TGTGCCACCAGGGGGGCTAGCGGGAGGGCCAGCGAGCAGTACTTC.

The chain recombines TRBV6-6 with TRBJ2-5, with 7 bases aligning to TRBD1. The CDR3 is 15 residues long. The germline CDR1 and CDR2 sequences are MNHNY and SVGAGI (reference sequence). The V gene end was trimmed by 10 bases and the J gene end by 2 bases; junction bases not matched to a gene: 13. In DNA, the CDR3 is TGTGCCACCTACGGGGACAGCAGGGCTCAAGAGACCCAGTACTTC. This gives the protein CATYGDSRAQETQYF.

This clone was seen more than once but under ten times. The chain has TRBV7-2 and TRBJ2-7, with TRBD1 matching over 8 bases. Per the germline V gene, CDR1 is SGHTA and CDR2 is FQGNSA. The V and J ends lost 6 bases and 3 bases, in that order; junction bases with no gene match: 10. The CDR3 covers 15 residues. In nucleotides, the CDR3 is TGTGCCAGCAGGTTAACCGGGACAGGTCTCTACGAGCAGTACTTC. Encoded protein: CASRLTGTGLYEQYF.